The subject of this entry is one TCR beta chain. Followed over time, Seattle patients had been enrolled while infection was active. This specimen comes from a study of blood T cell repertoires in COVID-19. Study as a whole: Acute-phase and convalescent COVID-19 samples originated in the United States, Italy and Spain. Sources were T cells, B-cell-depleted T cells, or PBMCs; the material itself was cDNA or gDNA.

As originally analysed: Cell counts per sample came from amplifying reference gene primers. The protocol was immunoSEQ multiplex PCR, while the TCRdb copy is restricted to in-frame clones and leaves out a portion. The V and J calls and clone size are taken from that table; D and trimming were inferred from the DNA. The data hold approximately 180,000 clones, with around 85% observed a single time. The germline CDR1 and CDR2 sequences are SGDLS and YYNGEE. This CDR3 is built from 15 residues. V lost 0 bases and J 8 bases, leaving 12 bases between the germline ends. The specimen sequenced was peripheral blood. This clonotype was sampled from a person aged 70 to 85 with COVID-19, enrolled during active disease. The gene calls are TRBV9 and TRBJ1-6; D not resolved. The CDR3 reads CASSVVGAEDSPLHF. The CDR3 region has the DNA TGTGCCAGCAGCGTAGTAGGAGCGGAAGATTCACCCCTCCACTTT.